Below, one TCR beta chain is given with its context. The antigen is unknown. The table came from immunoSEQ multiplex PCR; TCRdb's copy has only in-frame clones and leaves some out. In the table there are 63,000 or so clones, 65% to 85% of which are singletons. The germline CDR1 and CDR2 sequences are MNHNS and SASEGT. The CDR3 runs to 13 residues. Trimming stripped 0 bases from V and 13 bases from J, with 12 bases between. The data derive from a study of OX40 agonist ivuxolimab in advanced cancers. Across the whole study: Treatment received earlier with anti-PD-1, anti-PD-L1 or anti-CTLA-4 agents was allowed, and around 40% had some.

Study-level results: Clonal expansion was seen in CD4+ and CD8+ blood T cells by week 6 at 0.1 to 3.0 mg/kg.

The chain combines TRBV6-1 with TRBJ2-2; TRBD2 is a possible D gene (7 bases). The receptor's source is an adult with an advanced solid tumor such as melanoma, head and neck, liver or kidney cancer. The source material was CD4+ or CD8+ T cells sorted from blood, sampled in a trial of the OX40 agonist ivuxolimab. Here the CDR3 reads CASSEARGLGLFF. CDR3 DNA sequence: TGTGCCAGCAGTGAAGCGCGGGGGCTAGGGCTGTTTTTT.